Shown below are 24 T cell receptor beta chains from a single sample sequenced in a study of CXCR3-negative and CXCR3-positive naive CD8 T cells. Whole-study findings and limits: CXCR3-positive naive cells had TRB CDR3s that were more hydrophobic than CXCR3-negative naive cells had.

The antigens of these receptors remain unknown. The method, 5' RACE with UMI labels, was used to prepare the TRB cDNA libraries. TCRdb reprocessed the 5' RACE reads and reports one entry per CDR3 protein, with no DNA. Listed are about 6,900 distinct CDR3 sequences; roughly 1.7% falls within the top ten. The material sequenced was naive CXCR3+ CD8+ T cells from blood. Subset here: CD45RO-CCR7+CD27+CD95- naive CD8+ T cells expressing CXCR3 (TNR3+). These receptors were collected from a human donor in good health. Some clones in this sample may be carry-over from other donors' samples.

This clonotype is classed as medium-sized by frequency. V and J are TRBV3-1 and TRBJ2-1; absent DNA, TCRdb's TRBD2 call cannot be checked. This CDR3 has 17 amino acids. CDR1 and CDR2 (germline): LGHDT, YNNKEL (reference sequence). The CDR3: CASSQDIGGRFNNEQFF.

The genes are TRBV9 and TRBJ1-2. CDR1 is SGDLS and CDR2 is YYNGEE in the germline V gene. CDR3 length: 16 residues. Here the CDR3 reads CASSVNSQLANYGYTF.

The chain has TRBV21-1 and TRBJ1-1; absent DNA, TCRdb's TRBD1 call cannot be checked. TRBV21-1 is annotated as a pseudogene. The CDR3 is made up of 16 amino acids. CDR3 residues: CASSNPTDRGSTEAFF.

This clonotype ranks as medium-sized in terms of frequency. The chain couples TRBV6-6 to TRBJ1-3. Germline-derived CDR1 and CDR2 are MNHNY and SVGAGI (reference sequence). The CDR3 covers 14 residues. CDR3 sequence: CASRTPDSGNTIYF.

V usage is TRBV7-6 and J usage is TRBJ2-1. Germline CDR1 and CDR2: SGHVS and FNYEAQ. The CDR3 runs to 11 residues. CDR3 sequence reads: CASSLAGQQFF.

V gene TRBV29-1 combines with J gene TRBJ2-1; TCRdb's D call, TRBD2, is unchecked because there is no DNA. The CDR3 totals 18 residues. CDR1 and CDR2 (germline): SQVTM, ANQGSEA. CDR3 sequence: CSVEFGIAGLSSYNEQFF.

V and J are TRBV11-2 and TRBJ2-1; there is no DNA to check the TCRdb D call of TRBD1. Germline CDR1 reads SGHAT; CDR2 reads FQNNGV. This CDR3 has 16 residues. The CDR3 loop reads CASSLDWDSSYNEQFF.

According to its frequency, this clonotype is medium-sized. The chain uses TRBV3-1 and TRBJ2-7; TCRdb returns TRBD1, unconfirmable since there is no DNA. CDR3 length: 14 amino acids. Per germline, CDR1 LGHDT and CDR2 YNNKEL (reference sequence). CDR3 in amino acids: CASSHGPIGYEQYF.

The chain has TRBV7-9 and TRBJ1-4; TCRdb's D call, TRBD1, is unchecked because there is no DNA. The CDR3 contains 16 residues. Germline V lookup: CDR1 SEHNR, CDR2 FQNEAQ (reference sequence). The CDR3 loop is CASSFPGQGNNEKLFF.

This clonotype is called medium-sized based on its frequency. This chain joins TRBV7-9 and TRBJ2-1; TCRdb returns TRBD2, unconfirmable since there is no DNA. Germline V gene data show CDR1 as SEHNR and CDR2 as FQNEAQ (reference sequence). The CDR3 consists of 13 residues. The CDR3 loop is CASSLRLAIEQFF.

The chain joins TRBV5-1 to TRBJ2-1; lacking DNA, the TRBD2 call made by TCRdb goes unchecked. The germline gives CDR1 SGHRS, CDR2 YFSETQ. This CDR3 contains 16 residues. CDR3 loop: CASSLEFVGEYNEQFF.

The rearrangement joins TRBV11-1 to TRBJ2-3; TCRdb lists TRBD2, though no DNA is available to test this call. There are 13 residues in the CDR3. Germline V lookup: CDR1 SGHAT, CDR2 FQDESV (reference sequence). Here the CDR3 reads CASSLWPEDTQYF.

The chain recombines TRBV29-1 with TRBJ1-2; the D call from TCRdb, TRBD1, cannot be confirmed without DNA. The V gene's germline CDR1 is SQVTM and CDR2 ANQGSEA. The CDR3 has 11 amino acids. This chain's CDR3 is CSGRDIGGYTF. The entire variable domain, with the rest obtained from reference TRBV29-1 and TRBJ1-2, is as follows: SAVISQKPSRDICQRGTSLTIQCQVDSQVTMMFWYRQQPGQSLTLIATANQGSEATYESGFVIDKFPISRPNLTFSTLTVSNMSPEDSSIYLCSGRDIGGYTFGSGTRLTVV.

This rearrangement joins TRBV7-9 to TRBJ1-4; TCRdb lists TRBD1, though no DNA is available to test this call. The germline V gene encodes CDR1 SEHNR and CDR2 FQNEAQ (reference sequence). This CDR3 has 16 residues. The chain's CDR3 is CASSPALTGKTEKLFF.

The chain has TRBV12-3 or TRBV12-4 and TRBJ2-2; TCRdb reports TRBD2, a call that lacks DNA to check it against. The CDR3 runs to 14 residues. This CDR3 is CASSSDSPTGELFF.

The chain couples TRBV7-3 to TRBJ2-3. Germline V CDR1 and CDR2: SGHTA, FQGTGA. The length of the CDR3 is 13 residues. This CDR3 reads CASSQDPTDTQYF.

This clonotype registers medium-sized by frequency. V usage is TRBV7-9 and J usage is TRBJ2-1; checking the TCRdb D call of TRBD2 is not possible without DNA. Germline V gives CDR1 SEHNR, CDR2 FQNEAQ (reference sequence). The CDR3 spans 16 residues. CDR3: CASSLHRRRGGLEQFF.

The chain employs TRBV4-2 and TRBJ1-5. The CDR3 extends over 15 amino acids. Germline V gives CDR1 LGHNA, CDR2 YNFKEQ. CDR3 sequence: CASSQGDHGIQPQHF.

The rearrangement links TRBV12-3 or TRBV12-4 to TRBJ1-4; without DNA, the TCRdb call of TRBD1 cannot be checked. This CDR3 is built from 12 residues. CDR3 sequence: CASRGQSEKLFF.

This sequence joins TRBV29-1 and TRBJ2-1; TCRdb's D call of TRBD1 is untestable without DNA. Germline CDR1 is SQVTM and CDR2 is ANQGSEA. The length of the CDR3 is 15 residues. The chain's CDR3 is CSVEEGTGAQGEQFF.

This chain links TRBV25-1 with TRBJ2-1; no DNA is available, so the TRBD1 call from TCRdb remains unchecked. This CDR3 is built from 13 residues. Per germline, CDR1 MGHDK and CDR2 SYGVNS. The CDR3 sequence is CASAQRDYNEQFF.

This clonotype is deemed medium-sized by its frequency. The chain joins TRBV20-1 to TRBJ1-6; the TCRdb D gene call, TRBD1, has no DNA to confirm it. The CDR3 runs 18 residues. In germline, CDR1 is DFQATT, CDR2 SNEGSKA (reference sequence). CDR3 amino acids: CSARVWMMDPRDNSPLHF.

J is TRBJ1-2 and V is TRBV7-9. The CDR3 is made up of 13 amino acids. Per germline, CDR1 SEHNR and CDR2 FQNEAQ (reference sequence). CDR3 region: CASSPPSLYGYTF.

The genes are TRBV4-1 and TRBJ2-3; TCRdb reports TRBD2, a call that lacks DNA to check it against. Germline assignment: CDR1 MGHRA and CDR2 YSYEKL. This CDR3 contains 15 residues. CDR3: CASSQEQRGTDTQYF.